This passage covers 3 T cell receptor beta chains from one sample sequenced in a study of stem cell transplantation in POMP-related autoinflammatory disease. Only in-frame clones appear in the TCRdb table, and some are missing; sequencing was by immunoSEQ multiplex PCR. Counted here are over 60,000 clones, around 90% occurring once; the ten biggest clones make up about 0.66%. The specimen was CD4+ T cells from PBMCs, collected after stem cell transplantation. The receptors derive from a human patient with POMP-related autoinflammation and immune dysregulation (PRAID). The T cells may partly be graft donor cells.

In its sample, this clone was seen once. V and J are TRBV27 and TRBJ1-5; 9 bases align to TRBD1. Losses at the gene ends were 6 bases for V and 2 bases for J; bases not matched to a gene: 8. The germline gives CDR1 MNHEY, CDR2 SMNVEV (reference sequence). This CDR3 is 16 amino acids long. CDR3 in DNA: TGTGCCAGCAGACTATTGGGACAGGGACGCAATCAGCCCCAGCATTTT. Amino acids: CASRLLGQGRNQPQHF.

The chain has TRBV28 and TRBJ1-6; TRBD1 matches 7 bases. V lost 1 base, J lost 14 bases, and 11 bases stayed unmatched. The CDR3 extends over 15 amino acids. From germline, CDR1 is MDHEN and CDR2 SYDVKM. This chain's CDR3 is CASSLSLGQVITLHF. The CDR3 nucleotides are TGTGCCAGCAGTTTATCCTTAGGACAGGTTATCACCCTCCACTTT.

The rearrangement uses TRBV29-1 and TRBJ2-5, with D perhaps TRBD1 (6 bases). V lost 2 bases and J lost 5, with 15 bases in between. The CDR3 totals 14 residues. Germline loops: CDR1 SQVTM, CDR2 ANQGSEA. CDR3 region: CSVERTDLVETQYF. The DNA for the CDR3 is TGCAGCGTTGAAAGGACAGATTTGGTGGAGACCCAGTACTTC.